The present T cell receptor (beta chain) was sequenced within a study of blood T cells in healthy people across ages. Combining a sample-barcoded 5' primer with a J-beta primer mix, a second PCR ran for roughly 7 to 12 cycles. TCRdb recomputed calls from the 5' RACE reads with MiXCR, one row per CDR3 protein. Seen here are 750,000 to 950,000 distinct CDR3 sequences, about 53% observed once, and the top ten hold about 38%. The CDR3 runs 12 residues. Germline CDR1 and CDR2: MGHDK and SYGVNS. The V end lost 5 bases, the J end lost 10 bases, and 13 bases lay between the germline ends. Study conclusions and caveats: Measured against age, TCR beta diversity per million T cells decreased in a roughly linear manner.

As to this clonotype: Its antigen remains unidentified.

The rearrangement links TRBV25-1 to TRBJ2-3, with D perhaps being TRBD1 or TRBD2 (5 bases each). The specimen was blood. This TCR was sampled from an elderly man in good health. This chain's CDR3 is CASSKGAGSQYF. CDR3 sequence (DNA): TGTGCCAGCAGTAAAGGGGCGGGTTCGCAGTATTTT. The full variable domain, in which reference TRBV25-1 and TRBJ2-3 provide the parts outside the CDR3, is EADIYQTPRYLVIGTGKKITLECSQTMGHDKMYWYQQDPGMELHLIHYSYGVNSTEKGDLSSESTVSRIRTEHFPLTLESARPSHTSQYLCASSKGAGSQYFGPGTRLTVL.